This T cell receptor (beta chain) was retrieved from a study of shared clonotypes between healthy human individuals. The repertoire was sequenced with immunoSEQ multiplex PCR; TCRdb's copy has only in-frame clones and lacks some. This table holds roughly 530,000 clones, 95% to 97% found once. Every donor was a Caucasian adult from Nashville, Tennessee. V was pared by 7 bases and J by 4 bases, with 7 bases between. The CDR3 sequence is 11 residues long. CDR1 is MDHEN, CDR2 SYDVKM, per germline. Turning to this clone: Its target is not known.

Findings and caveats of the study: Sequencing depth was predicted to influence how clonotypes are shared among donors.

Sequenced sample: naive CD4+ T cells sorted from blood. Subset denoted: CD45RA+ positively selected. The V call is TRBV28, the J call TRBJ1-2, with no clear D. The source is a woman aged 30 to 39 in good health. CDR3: CASNTVYGYTF. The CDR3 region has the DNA TGTGCCAGCAACACTGTCTATGGCTACACCTTC.